The present entry profiles one T cell receptor beta chain with its context. The antigen remains undetermined. CDR1 and CDR2 from the germline V gene are SNHLY and FYNNEI. After removal of 6 bases from V and 7 bases from J, the junction contained 11 bases not matched to a gene. The CDR3 totals 15 residues. The protocol was immunoSEQ multiplex PCR, while the TCRdb copy is restricted to in-frame clones and leaves out a portion. Of approximately 150,000 clones in the sample, roughly 90% are singletons; the top ten hold approximately 5.4%. This entry comes from a study of T cell responses to AZD1222 COVID-19 vaccine. Overall study findings and caveats: Unmutated regions of variants are reportedly targeted by nearly half of spike-specific TCRs. Spike as a whole was targeted by vaccine-associated CD4 TCRs, dominant at 160-218 and 743-854.

The source was peripheral blood, collected 28 days after the second dose of the MenACWY control vaccine. The receptor was isolated from an adult who received the MenACWY meningococcal vaccine as a control. The genes are TRBV2 and TRBJ1-5, with 8 bases fitting TRBD1. CDR3 region: CASSHRGFPGQPQHF. DNA of the CDR3: TGTGCCAGCAGCCACAGGGGGTTTCCAGGACAGCCCCAGCATTTT.